The clone carrying this TCR gamma chain came up a few times. No antigen is known for it. Within the sample, other DNA sequences also encode this same CDR3. Thymocytes were sorted as CD3+ TCRVdelta1+ TCRVdelta2- after alphabeta T cell depletion. Between roughly 98% and 99.6% of sorted thymocytes were Vdelta1+. This sample stems from a study of Vδ1+ human thymocytes. Study conclusions and caveats: Highly polyclonal TRG and TRD repertoires with Gaussian CDR3 length distributions appeared in thymus. Around 20% of thymic delta-chain sequences were Vdelta2, with few Vdelta3, unlike blood Vdelta1+ controls.

The CDR3 sequence is 15 residues long. The germline V gene encodes CDR1 VENAVY and CDR2 YDSYNSRV. Trimming cost V 2 bases and J 3 bases; bases outside gene matches: 6. The template was reverse-transcribed extracted RNA. Pooled V-gene forward primers with one constant-region reverse primer generated the CDR3 amplicons by multiplex PCR. TCRdb reran clone calling via CATT on the multiplex PCR reads. The profile shows tens of thousands of gamma-chain clones, about 19% of them singletons. V gene TRGV8 combines with J gene TRGJP2. The receptor was isolated from a girl less than two years old who had congenital heart surgery. The material sequenced was Vdelta1+ gamma-delta thymocytes from the thymus. Regarding subset: FACS-sorted CD3+ TCRalphabeta- TCRVdelta1+ TCRVdelta2- thymocytes. The CDR3 DNA reads TGTGCCACCTGGGATACATTCGGTAGTGATTGGATCAAGACGTTT. Protein: CATWDTFGSDWIKTF.